This T cell receptor (beta chain) is drawn from a study of blood T cell repertoires in COVID-19 (dated by TCRdb to 2018 to 2021). Notes on the research overall: Collaborator samples came from the United States, Italy and Spain and covered acute and convalescent phases of COVID-19. The prospective study material was composed of cDNA or gDNA derived from T cells, B-cell-depleted T cells, or PBMCs. Deeply sampled blood TCRbeta repertoires from subjects exposed to, actively infected with, or recovered from COVID-19 were included in the dataset. The repertoires were made available in a free public database intended to serve as a resource for research on the immune response to SARS-CoV-2. The samples were drawn from two sources: the first 160 participants of the ongoing ImmuneRACE study, and over 1,000 subjects contributed by 6 global collaborators. The sample metadata nearly always contained a de-identified subject ID, COVID-19 status, age in years and sex. HLA class I and class II types, where available, came from metadata supplied by the sample provider rather than from assay-based typing. The full study reports these points: How much clinical and demographic metadata was included differed by source and by participant, and the metadata was provided uncurated.

Each collaborating institution followed its own protocols to collect whole blood in K2EDTA tubes. For TCRbeta analysis, collaborators shipped samples in one of three forms: frozen whole blood, isolated PBMCs, or DNA extracted from either of those sample types. Note on this clone: No cognate antigen has been identified for it. Per-base qualities were not stored, and no clone one base away is much larger.

From a lookup of the germline V gene, CDR1 and CDR2 are MGHRA and YSYEKL. From its cysteine to its phenylalanine, the CDR3 spans 15 amino acids. Only the CDR3 part of the read is kept: 45 bases, read in frame from the first base. V is cut back by 4 bases and J by 4 bases, with 7 bases in the junction unmatched. TCRbeta CDR3 regions were amplified from genomic DNA using the immunoSEQ Assay, a bias-controlled multiplex PCR. Under the source paper's analysis protocol: Within the assay, amplification of reference gene primers was used to estimate how many nucleated cells each sample contained. Sequence reads were collapsed and filtered to measure the absolute abundance of every unique TCRbeta CDR3 rearrangement. For each sample, productive Simpson clonality was calculated as the square root of Simpson's diversity index over productive rearrangements. TCRdb provides this immuneACCESS table in a form limited to in-frame rearrangements. Some clones are lacking; in checked studies, under half of them reflect an unresolved V gene, and why the rest are absent is not known. V and J calls and clone size come straight from that table; D and trimming were deduced from the DNA. The sample table lists around 190,000 clones, approximately 90% of them with a count of one. The top ten constitute approximately 4.5% of the sample.

The sequence derives from a human donor in a cohort sampled during active COVID-19. The sequence joins TRBV4-1 to TRBJ2-1, with 7 middle bases fitting TRBD2. Material for sequencing was peripheral blood. CDR3 loop: CASSLLLGGYNEQFF. The DNA sequence is as follows: TGCGCCAGCAGCCTCCTGTTGGGGGGGTACAATGAGCAGTTCTTC.